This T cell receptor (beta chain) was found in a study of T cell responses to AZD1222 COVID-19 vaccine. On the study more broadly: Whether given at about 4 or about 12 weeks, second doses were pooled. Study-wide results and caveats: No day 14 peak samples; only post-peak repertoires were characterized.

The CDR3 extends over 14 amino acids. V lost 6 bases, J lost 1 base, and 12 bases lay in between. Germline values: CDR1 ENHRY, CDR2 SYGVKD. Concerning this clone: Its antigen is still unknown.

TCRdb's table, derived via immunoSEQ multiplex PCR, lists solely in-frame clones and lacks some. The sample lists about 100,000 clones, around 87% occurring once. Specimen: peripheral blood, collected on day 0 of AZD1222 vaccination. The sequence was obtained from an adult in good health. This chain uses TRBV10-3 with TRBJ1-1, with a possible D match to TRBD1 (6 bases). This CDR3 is CAIRKGHGNTEAFF. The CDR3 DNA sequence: TGTGCCATCAGGAAGGGACACGGGAACACTGAAGCTTTCTTT.